This T cell receptor (beta chain) was recovered during a study of blood T cells in healthy people across ages. CDR1 and CDR2 from the germline V gene are SEHNR and FQNEAQ (reference sequence). CDR3 length: 16 amino acids. Each sample provided at least 6 micrograms of extracted total RNA. For the second PCR, which ran for about 6 to 12 cycles, a sample-barcoded 5' primer and a J-beta primer mix were used. Template switching added a 12-random-nucleotide identifier to every cDNA molecule. TCRdb itself ran the 5' RACE reads through MiXCR, one entry per CDR3 protein. The table includes around 1.5 million distinct CDR3 sequences, approximately 60% detected once. Comment on this clonotype: The antigen is undetermined. Germline and junction disagree at one end, which may indicate a read error.

Findings and limits, study-wide: TCR beta diversity was tightly associated with the proportion of naive T cells. The fall in TCR beta diversity per million T cells was roughly linear with age.

This clonotype was obtained from a man aged 18 to 29 in good health. This sequence joins TRBV7-9 and TRBJ2-6; D not resolved. The sample was blood. CDR3 loop: CASSFESDAGTNVLTF. The CDR3 nucleotides are TGTGCCAGCAGCTTCGAGTCGGACGCTGGGACCAACGTCCTGACTTTC.